The clone carrying this T cell receptor beta chain was recorded a few times. The data belong to a study of T-cell reconstitution after alpha-beta-depleted transplantation in children. The CDR3 has 13 residues. Germline CDR1 and CDR2: SQVTM and ANQGSEA. V shed 7 bases and J shed 7 bases, with 17 bases lying between them. Construction of the TCRbeta library involved unique molecular identifiers. Using its own MiXCR run on the PCR reads, TCRdb lists one record per CDR3 protein. Here the sample spans about 600,000 distinct CDR3 sequences, approximately 10% being singletons. This TCR was recovered from a human donor who donated a stem cell graft to a child with acute myeloid leukemia. V usage is TRBV29-1 and J usage is TRBJ1-5; tentative D call: TRBD1 (5 bases). The specimen comprised PBMCs from the stem cell graft donor, sampled from the stem cell graft. Here the CDR3 reads CSASDKDKQPQHF. The CDR3 nucleotides are TGCAGCGCTTCGGACAAGGATAAGCAGCCCCAGCATTTT.